The sequence of this T cell receptor beta chain was determined in a study of blood T cell repertoires in COVID-19. CDR1 and CDR2 from the germline V gene are SNHLY and FYNNEI. The CDR3 totals 17 residues. Trimming took 5 bases from V and 7 from J; bases not matched to a gene: 12. Original data processing: Estimation of nucleated cell counts was performed using reference gene primer amplification. Sequenced by immunoSEQ multiplex PCR; TCRdb stores in-frame clones only, minus some. V and J calls plus clone size are reproduced from that table; the DNA served to infer D and trimming. The table includes about 150,000 clones, 80% detected once.

V and J are TRBV2 and TRBJ1-5, with 12 bases identical to TRBD1. The sequenced sample consisted of peripheral blood. The TCR comes from a man in his sixties with acute or convalescent COVID-19. The CDR3 nucleotides read TGTGCCAGCAGTAATTACCTGGGACAGGGGGCGGAACAGCCCCAGCATTTT. Its protein is CASSNYLGQGAEQPQHF.